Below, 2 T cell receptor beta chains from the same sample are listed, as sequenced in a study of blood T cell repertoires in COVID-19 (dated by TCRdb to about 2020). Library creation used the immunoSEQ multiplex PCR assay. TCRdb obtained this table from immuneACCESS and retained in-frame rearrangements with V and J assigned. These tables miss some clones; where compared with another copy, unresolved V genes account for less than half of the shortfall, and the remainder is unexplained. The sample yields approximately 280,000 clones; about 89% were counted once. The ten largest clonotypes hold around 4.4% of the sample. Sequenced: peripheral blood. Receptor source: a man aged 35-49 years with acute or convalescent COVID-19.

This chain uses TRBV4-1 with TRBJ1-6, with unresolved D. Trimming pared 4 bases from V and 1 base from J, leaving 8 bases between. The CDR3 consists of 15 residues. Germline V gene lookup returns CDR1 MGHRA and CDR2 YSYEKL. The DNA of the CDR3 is TGCGCCAGCAGCCTTTCCGTGTCCTATAATTCACCCCTCCACTTT. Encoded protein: CASSLSVSYNSPLHF.

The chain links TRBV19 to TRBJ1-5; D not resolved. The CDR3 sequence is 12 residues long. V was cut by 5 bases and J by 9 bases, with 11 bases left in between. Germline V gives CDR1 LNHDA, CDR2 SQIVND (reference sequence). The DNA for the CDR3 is TGTGCCAGTAGTCAGTGGCCGGGGCCCCAGCATTTT. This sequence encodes CASSQWPGPQHF.